This T cell receptor (beta chain) was recorded in a study of blood T cells in healthy people across ages. There are many counts of this clonotype. Trimming took 6 bases from V and 9 from J; bases not matched to a gene: 13. The CDR3 runs 17 residues. The germline gives CDR1 SGHAT, CDR2 FQNNGV. The authors ran a second PCR of 7 to 11 cycles using a sample-barcoded 5' primer and a J-beta primer mix. TCRdb analysed the 5' RACE reads with MiXCR anew, one entry per CDR3 protein. Of around 1,500,000 distinct CDR3 sequences listed, 28% were seen once; the top ten hold 7.7%. Every donor gave 7.5 to 10 milliliters of peripheral blood.

The clonotype was recovered from a woman in her 30s in good health. The chain is built from TRBV11-2 and TRBJ2-1; 14 nucleotides align to TRBD2. The sample comprised blood. The CDR3 region is CASSPRPGLAGVGEQFF. The CDR3 DNA reads TGTGCCAGCAGTCCAAGGCCGGGACTAGCGGGAGTAGGTGAGCAGTTCTTC.